The 27 T cell receptor beta chains presented below share a single source sample, sequenced in a study of PD-L1 blockade in urothelial cancer. Some clones are missing from TCRdb's copy, which holds only in-frame ones; the method was immunoSEQ multiplex PCR. Here the sample spans around 100,000 clones, around 90% being singletons. The sample here was PBMCs, taken around atezolizumab (anti-PD-L1) treatment. These receptors came from a woman of 80 years or more with urothelial cancer.

V and J are TRBV29-1 and TRBJ2-1, with 16 positions matching TRBD2. The CDR3 totals 14 residues. With 6 bases clipped from V and 9 bases from J, the junction kept 5 bases outside the gene matches. The germline gives CDR1 SQVTM, CDR2 ANQGSEA. The CDR3 DNA is TGCAGCGTCCCGGGACTAGCGGGAGGGGGTGAGCAGTTCTTC. This codes for CSVPGLAGGGEQFF.

The CDR3 loop reads CASTDRPQTDVQYF. CDR3 sequence (DNA): TGTGCCAGCACTGACAGGCCGCAAACTGACGTGCAGTACTTC. The rearrangement joins TRBV6-1 to TRBJ2-7, with D maybe TRBD1 (6 bases). This CDR3 is built from 14 residues. The ends were cut back, 7 bases at V and 9 bases at J, with 22 bases in the middle. From germline, CDR1 is MNHNS and CDR2 SASEGT.

DNA for the CDR3: TGTGCCAGCACCACGACTAGCTTGGCTGGTGAGCAGTTCTTC. It translates to CASTTTSLAGEQFF. This rearrangement joins TRBV5-4 to TRBJ2-1; 7 nucleotides agree with TRBD2. Trimming removed 6 bases from V and 9 bases from J; junction bases left unmatched: 12. CDR1 SGHNT and CDR2 YYREEE come from the germline V gene (reference sequence). The CDR3 runs to 14 residues.

The chain is built from TRBV25-1 and TRBJ1-4; a weak D match, TRBD1 (5 bases). The germline V gene has CDR1 MGHDK and CDR2 SYGVNS. This CDR3 is built from 14 residues. Deletions cut 5 bases from V and 7 bases from J, with 14 bases between. The CDR3 protein is CASSSRVGGEKLFF. For the CDR3, the DNA is TGTGCCAGCAGTAGCCGGGTGGGGGGTGAAAAACTGTTTTTT.

J is TRBJ1-1 and V is TRBV27, with TRBD1 identical over 10 bases. This CDR3 has 15 amino acids. J lost 11 bases, V lost 2 bases, and 11 bases had no gene match. The germline CDR1 and CDR2 sequences are MNHEY and SMNVEV (reference sequence). CDR3 region: CASSLAPGTGVGAFF. The CDR3 DNA follows: TGTGCCAGCAGTTTAGCACCCGGGACAGGGGTCGGGGCTTTCTTT.

This clone appeared a few times. Here the CDR3 reads CASSYLREGPDEQYF. CDR3 DNA: TGTGCCAGCAGTTACTTGCGGGAGGGCCCCGACGAGCAGTACTTC. The gene calls are TRBV6-6 and TRBJ2-7; 9 bases match TRBD2. Germline V CDR1 and CDR2: MNHNY, SVGAGI (reference sequence). This CDR3 has 15 amino acids. V lost 1 base and J lost 5; bases outside the gene matches: 6.

The chain is built from TRBV5-6 and TRBJ2-7; 9 bases fit TRBD1. The CDR3 sequence is 15 residues long. V was pared by 4 bases and J by 5 bases, with 10 bases of the junction left unmatched. Germline CDR1 reads SGHDT; CDR2 reads YYEEEE. The CDR3 spells CASSRAGTGPHEQYF. CDR3 nucleotides: TGTGCCAGCAGCCGAGCCGGGACAGGGCCCCACGAGCAGTACTTC.

The chain links TRBV27 to TRBJ2-7; TRBD2 matches 12 bases. V dropped 3 bases and J dropped 3; count of bases not matched to a gene: 9. CDR3 size: 17 residues. Per the germline V gene, CDR1 is MNHEY and CDR2 is SMNVEV (reference sequence). For the CDR3, the DNA is TGTGCCAGCAGTTTCCGTTCTAGCGGGAGGGGACGCTACGAGCAGTACTTC. This sequence encodes CASSFRSSGRGRYEQYF.

The chain carries TRBV6-1 and TRBJ1-1; D is unclear. V gave up 2 bases and J gave up 0 bases, with 10 bases separating them. The CDR3 runs to 15 residues. Germline V gene sequence: CDR1 MNHNS, CDR2 SASEGT. CDR3 amino acids: CASSEPFQMNTEAFF. The CDR3 bases are TGTGCCAGCAGTGAACCGTTTCAGATGAACACTGAAGCTTTCTTT.

J is TRBJ1-4 and V is TRBV19, with 7 positions matching TRBD1. Unmatched junction bases numbered 7, after V lost 1 base and J lost 5 bases. Germline assignment: CDR1 LNHDA and CDR2 SQIVND (reference sequence). The CDR3 totals 16 residues. CDR3 in amino acids: CASSIGPGQQNEKLFF. The CDR3 bases are TGTGCCAGTAGTATAGGACCGGGACAGCAGAATGAAAAACTGTTTTTT.

V gene TRBV7-2 combines with J gene TRBJ1-2, with 10 bases identical to TRBD1. CDR1 and CDR2 from the germline V gene are SGHTA and FQGNSA. Trimming took 5 bases from V and 6 from J; bases not matched to a gene: 9. The CDR3 has 15 amino acids. The CDR3: CASSPRTGGIDGYTF. The CDR3, as DNA: TGTGCCAGCAGCCCCAGGACAGGGGGAATCGATGGCTACACCTTC.

The chain couples TRBV30 to TRBJ1-1; 7 bases map to TRBD1. Germline V gives CDR1 GTSNPN, CDR2 SVGIG (reference sequence). The CDR3 runs to 14 residues. V shed 2 bases, J shed 1 base, and the junction held 4 bases outside the gene matches. CDR3: CAWSFRDRNTEAFF. In nucleotides, the CDR3 is TGTGCCTGGAGTTTCCGGGACAGGAACACTGAAGCTTTCTTT.

The chain couples TRBV5-1 to TRBJ1-3, with unresolved D. This CDR3 comprises 15 residues. Trimming shortened V by 5 bases and J by 0 bases, and 12 bases separated the two germline ends. CDR1 and CDR2 from the germline V gene are SGHRS and YFSETQ. The CDR3 bases are TGCGCCAGCAGTGAGGGCGCGATCTCTGGAAACACCATATATTTT. The encoded protein is CASSEGAISGNTIYF.

This clone was counted a single time. The genes are TRBV6-4 and TRBJ2-3, with D maybe TRBD2 (6 bases). The CDR3 runs 17 residues. In germline, CDR1 is MRHNA, CDR2 SNTAGT. Trimming removed 2 bases from V and 0 bases from J, with 15 bases in between. DNA for the CDR3: TGTGCCAGCAGTGACGGGATTGCGGGAACTAGCACAGATACGCAGTATTTT. Residues: CASSDGIAGTSTDTQYF.

The chain couples TRBV27 to TRBJ1-3; no reliable D call. The CDR3 sequence is 15 residues long. The germline V gene encodes CDR1 MNHEY and CDR2 SMNVEV (reference sequence). Trimming removed 4 bases from V and 4 bases from J, with 14 bases in between. CDR3 in DNA: TGTGCCAGCAGTTCAAACCCAACAAAGGGAAACACCATATATTTT. Its protein product is CASSSNPTKGNTIYF.

The chain combines TRBV10-3 with TRBJ1-5, with D possibly TRBD1 on 5 matching bases. The CDR3 extends over 14 amino acids. V was shortened by 10 bases and J by 5 bases, with 18 bases between the two germline ends. Germline-derived CDR1 and CDR2 are ENHRY and SYGVKD. This CDR3 reads CATKSPRGDQPQHF. For the CDR3, the DNA is TGTGCCACAAAATCGCCACGGGGGGATCAGCCCCAGCATTTT.

CDR3 sequence: CASSLGAGGSYEQYF. CDR3 bases: TGTGCCAGCAGCTTAGGAGCGGGAGGATCGTACGAGCAGTACTTC. The chain employs TRBV7-8 and TRBJ2-7; 9 bases agree with TRBD2. The CDR3 loop spans 15 amino acids. The V gene's germline CDR1 is SGHVS and CDR2 FQNEAQ. Germline trimming cut 1 base from V and 4 bases from J; bases unmatched to any gene: 5.

The rearrangement joins TRBV2 to TRBJ2-3; D call uncertain. CDR1 is SNHLY, CDR2 FYNNEI, per germline. V was cut by 3 bases and J by 0 bases, with 13 bases left in between. This CDR3 is built from 16 residues. In nucleotides, the CDR3 is TGTGCCAGCAGTGATTACGGAGCGTCTAGCACAGATACGCAGTATTTT. Protein: CASSDYGASSTDTQYF.

A word on this clone: Compared with germline, one end of the junction differs, possibly owing to a read error. V usage is TRBV2 and J usage is TRBJ2-7, with TRBD2 matching over 10 bases. CDR3 length: 14 residues. Per germline, CDR1 SNHLY and CDR2 FYNNEI. CDR3 residues: CASSEALPTSGFRF. The CDR3 nucleotides read TGTGCCAGCAGTGAAGCGCTTCCGACTAGCGGGTTCCGCTTC.

The rearrangement uses TRBV11-3 and TRBJ2-2; weak D call: TRBD1 (5 bases). Germline V gene lookup returns CDR1 SGHNT and CDR2 YENEEA. The V end was cut by 6 bases, the J end by 4 bases, with 9 bases between. The CDR3 covers 13 residues. The CDR3 region has the DNA TGTGCCAGCAGTACAGGAGTCACCGGGGAGCTGTTTTTT. This translates into CASSTGVTGELFF. Filled out from reference TRBV11-3 and TRBJ2-2, the complete variable domain reads EAGVVQSPRYKIIEKKQPVAFWCNPISGHNTLYWYLQNLGQGPELLIRYENEEAVDDSQLPKDRFSAERLKGVDSTLKIQPAELGDSAVYLCASSTGVTGELFFGEGSRLTVL.

The V and J genes are TRBV28 and TRBJ1-5; possible D gene TRBD1, 5 bases. The CDR3 length is 15 residues. Trimming removed 4 bases at V and 4 bases at J, with 14 bases between. Germline values: CDR1 MDHEN, CDR2 SYDVKM. CDR3 sequence reads: CASSSRSGVNQPQHF. The CDR3 DNA sequence: TGTGCCAGCAGTTCGAGATCGGGGGTGAATCAGCCCCAGCATTTT.

The J gene is TRBJ1-1, the V gene TRBV27; 9 positions agree with TRBD1. The CDR3 is 13 residues long. From germline, CDR1 is MNHEY and CDR2 SMNVEV (reference sequence). Germline trimming cut 2 bases from V and 11 bases from J; bases unmatched to any gene: 6. CDR3 sequence: CASSLNRGLRAFF. The CDR3 DNA follows: TGTGCCAGCAGTTTAAACAGGGGGCTTCGGGCTTTCTTT.

This clone was detected only once. The rearrangement links TRBV9 to TRBJ2-1, with 7 bases fitting TRBD2. CDR3 length equals 20 residues. Germline CDR1 and CDR2: SGDLS and YYNGEE. Losses at the gene ends were 0 bases for V and 9 bases for J; bases not matched to a gene: 24. Here the CDR3 reads CASSVAGMGGTTSRNAEQFF. Here the CDR3 DNA reads TGTGCCAGCAGCGTAGCTGGTATGGGGGGTACGACTAGCCGTAACGCTGAGCAGTTCTTC.

The chain recombines TRBV5-1 with TRBJ1-5, with D maybe TRBD1 (6 bases). This CDR3 comprises 14 residues. Germline assignment: CDR1 SGHRS and CDR2 YFSETQ. Trimming left V 4 bases short and J 2 bases short, with 10 bases between. CDR3 bases: TGCGCCAGCAGCATCTCAGGGGGCAATCAGCCCCAGCATTTT. This translates into CASSISGGNQPQHF.

The rearrangement joins TRBV10-3 to TRBJ1-1; TRBD1 might be the D (6 bases). This CDR3 is built from 12 residues. CDR1 ENHRY and CDR2 SYGVKD come from the germline V gene. Trimming shortened V by 8 bases and J by 4 bases, and 11 bases separated the two germline ends. The CDR3 region is CAIGGGGTEAFF. DNA for the CDR3: TGTGCCATCGGGGGCGGGGGCACTGAAGCTTTCTTT.

The V call is TRBV5-6, the J call TRBJ2-1, with a weak D call TRBD2 (7 bases). The CDR3 is 15 residues long. V lost 5 bases, J lost 3 bases, and 15 bases lay in between. Germline CDR1 and CDR2: SGHDT and YYEEEE. The CDR3 loop reads CASRGGQGLYNEQFF. CDR3 sequence (DNA): TGTGCCAGCAGGGGGGGGCAGGGTCTCTACAATGAGCAGTTCTTC.

The V call is TRBV27, the J call TRBJ2-1, with D possibly TRBD2 on 6 matching bases. Germline assignment: CDR1 MNHEY and CDR2 SMNVEV (reference sequence). CDR3 length: 17 residues. V lost 1 base, J lost 0 bases, and 13 bases lay in between. CDR3 region: CASSLWGSGTSYNEQFF. In nucleotides, the CDR3 is TGTGCCAGCAGTTTATGGGGTAGCGGCACCTCCTACAATGAGCAGTTCTTC.